The 3 T cell receptor beta chains given below trace back to one sample, sequenced in a study of OX40 agonist ivuxolimab in advanced cancers. Method: immunoSEQ multiplex PCR; TCRdb's copy keeps in-frame clones and lacks some. The table has tens of thousands of clones, 90% seen once; the top ten hold 1.9%. Specimen: CD4+ or CD8+ T cells sorted from blood, collected in a trial of the OX40 agonist ivuxolimab. These receptors all stem from an adult with an advanced solid tumor such as melanoma, head and neck, liver or kidney cancer.

The J gene is TRBJ1-5, the V gene TRBV11-2; perhaps TRBD1 as D (5 bases). The CDR3 has 14 residues. In germline, CDR1 is SGHAT, CDR2 FQNNGV. The V gene lost 5 bases and the J gene lost 4 bases, with 12 bases spanning the gap. In DNA, the CDR3 is TGTGCCAGCAGCAGACGGGGCCTGAATCAGCCCCAGCATTTT. It codes for CASSRRGLNQPQHF.

The chain combines TRBV5-5 with TRBJ1-5; 10 nucleotides align to TRBD1. J was trimmed by 3 bases and V by 4 bases; bases with no gene match: 4. The CDR3 has 15 amino acids. Germline CDR1 and CDR2: SGHKS and YYEKEE (reference sequence). The CDR3 here is CASSLTGGVNQPQHF. The CDR3 DNA is TGTGCCAGCAGCCTGACAGGGGGCGTCAATCAGCCCCAGCATTTT.

Notes on this clone: The same CDR3 also results from other DNA sequences found in this sample. The chain couples TRBV7-9 to TRBJ1-1, with a tentative D call TRBD1 (6 bases). This CDR3 has 15 residues. Looked up from germline, CDR1 is SEHNR and CDR2 is FQNEAQ (reference sequence). V lost 0 bases and J 3 bases, leaving 11 bases between the germline ends. CDR3 sequence reads: CASSLARGGDTEAFF. CDR3 nucleotides: TGTGCCAGCAGCTTAGCGAGGGGGGGCGACACTGAAGCTTTCTTT. Filled out from reference TRBV7-9 and TRBJ1-1, the complete variable domain reads DTGVSQNPRHKITKRGQNVTFRCDPISEHNRLYWYRQTLGQGPEFLTYFQNEAQLEKSRLLSDRFSAERPKGSFSTLEIQRTEQGDSAMYLCASSLARGGDTEAFFGQGTRLTVV.